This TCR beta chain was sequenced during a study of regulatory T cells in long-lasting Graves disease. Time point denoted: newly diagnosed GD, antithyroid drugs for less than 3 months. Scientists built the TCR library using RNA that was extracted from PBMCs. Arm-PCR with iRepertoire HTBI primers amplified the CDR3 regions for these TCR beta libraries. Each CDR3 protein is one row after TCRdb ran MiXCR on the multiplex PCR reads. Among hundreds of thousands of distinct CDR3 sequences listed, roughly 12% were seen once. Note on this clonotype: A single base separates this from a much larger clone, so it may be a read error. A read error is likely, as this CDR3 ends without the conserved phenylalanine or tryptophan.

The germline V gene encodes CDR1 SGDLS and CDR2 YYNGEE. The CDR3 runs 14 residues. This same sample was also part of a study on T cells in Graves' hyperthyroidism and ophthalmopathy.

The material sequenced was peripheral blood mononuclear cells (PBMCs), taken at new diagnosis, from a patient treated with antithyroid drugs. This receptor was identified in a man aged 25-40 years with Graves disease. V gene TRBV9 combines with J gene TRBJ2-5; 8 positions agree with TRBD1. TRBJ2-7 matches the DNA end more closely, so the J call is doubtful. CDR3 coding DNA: TGTGCCAGCAGTGGGACAGGACTCTCCTACGAGCAGTACCTC. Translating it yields CASSGTGLSYEQYL.